This entry features one T cell receptor beta chain sequence. Its specificity is not known. This specimen comes from a study of vaccination and CD4 T cells after COVID-19. Whole-study context: Each convalescent patient was PCR positive for SARS-CoV-2 on nasal swab; eight to ten cases were mild and one severe.

Specified treatment: roughly ten-day PBMC culture with coronavirus spike peptide pools or control peptides (ViraFEST assay). Fresh IL-2 medium replaced half the culture medium on days 3 and 7. Germline-derived CDR1 and CDR2 are SGHTA and FQGNSA. Trimming pared 1 base from V and 5 bases from J, leaving 14 bases between. CDR3 size: 15 residues. General study points: When vaccine-specific clones from convalescent patients were examined, 304 of 307 were spike mono-reactive.

Oncomine TCR Beta short-read sequencing was applied to DNA from cultured CD4+ T cells. Genomic DNA was isolated from CD4+ T cells that had been cultured. Each CDR3 protein is one row after TCRdb ran MiXCR on the PCR reads. The sample has approximately 7,600 distinct CDR3 sequences, roughly 70% seen once. The clonotype originates from a human donor who had recovered from COVID-19. Sequencing was carried out using CD4+ T cells from blood, cultured in vitro. The gene calls are TRBV7-2 and TRBJ2-5; D uncertain. Here the CDR3 DNA reads TGTGCCAGCAGCTTAGTCGGTCGGGTGGGGGAGACCCAGTACTTC. Protein: CASSLVGRVGETQYF.